The 9 T cell receptor beta chains in this list originate from one sample, sequenced in a study of T cell clones after liver transplantation. The data were produced by immunoSEQ multiplex PCR, yet TCRdb's version contains in-frame clones alone and is incomplete. Found here are over 25,000 clones, around 94% of them singletons; the top ten hold approximately 26%. The source was CD8+ T cells from blood, collected 12 months after liver transplant. The receptor source for this set is a human patient who received a liver transplant. The graft donor may be the source of some T cells.

A note on this clone: The junction shows a germline mismatch at one end, possibly a read error. This chain connects TRBV2 to TRBJ2-7; TRBD2 is a possible D gene (6 bases). Germline lookup yields CDR1 SNHLY and CDR2 FYNNEI. The CDR3 spans 9 residues. CDR3 DNA: TGTGCCACTACCCGGGACTCTCGATTC. It yields the protein CATTRDSRF. The whole variable domain, remainder taken from reference TRBV2 and TRBJ2-7, is EPEVTQTPSHQVTQMGQEVILRCVPISNHLYFYWYRQILGQKVEFLVSFYNNEISEKSEIFDDQFSVERPDGSNFTLKIRSTKLEDSAMYFCATTRDSRFGPGTRLTVT.

This clone showed up just once. V usage is TRBV19 and J usage is TRBJ1-2; no definite D call. Trimming removed 7 bases at V and 3 bases at J, with 15 bases between. Per germline, CDR1 LNHDA and CDR2 SQIVND (reference sequence). CDR3 length: 14 amino acids. CDR3: CASNLRSVDYGYTF. The CDR3 nucleotides are TGTGCCAGTAACCTCAGGAGTGTTGACTATGGCTACACCTTC. Full variable domain (missing parts from reference TRBV19 and TRBJ1-2): DGGITQSPKYLFRKEGQNVTLSCEQNLNHDAMYWYRQDPGQGLRLIYYSQIVNDFQKGDIAEGYSVSREKKESFPLTVTSAQKNPTAFYLCASNLRSVDYGYTFGSGTRLTVV.

This clone was recorded once. The chain employs TRBV4-1 and TRBJ2-5, with TRBD1 matching 12 bases. Trimming took 8 bases from V and 5 from J; bases not matched to a gene: 6. CDR1 and CDR2 (germline): MGHRA, YSYEKL. This CDR3 region has 14 residues. The DNA of the CDR3 is TGCGCCAGCTGGGGACAGGGGGCGGGGGAGACCCAGTACTTC. The encoded protein is CASWGQGAGETQYF.

The chain employs TRBV29-1 and TRBJ2-1, with D tentatively TRBD2 (7 bases). The CDR3 loop spans 15 amino acids. Trimming stripped 3 bases from V and 1 base from J, with 13 bases between. Germline CDR1 reads SQVTM; CDR2 reads ANQGSEA. The CDR3 DNA follows: TGCAGCGTTGAGGGGGGGCCCCGGTCCTACAATGAGCAGTTCTTC. Protein sequence: CSVEGGPRSYNEQFF.

V and J are TRBV27 and TRBJ2-7; D unresolved. This CDR3 has 12 amino acids. Germline-derived CDR1 and CDR2 are MNHEY and SMNVEV (reference sequence). With 8 bases removed from V and 1 base from J, the gap between germline ends came to 9 bases. In nucleotides, the CDR3 is TGTGCCAGCTCCCCACCATCCTACGAGCAGTACTTC. Translation gives CASSPPSYEQYF.

This rearrangement joins TRBV2 to TRBJ2-1; D perhaps matches TRBD1 (6 bases). The CDR3 runs 14 residues. Looked up from germline, CDR1 is SNHLY and CDR2 is FYNNEI. Trimming left V 5 bases short and J 4 bases short, with 12 bases between. The CDR3 sequence: CASSTGTGYNEQFF. As DNA, the CDR3 is TGTGCCAGCAGTACAGGGACCGGATACAATGAGCAGTTCTTC.

This clone has a handful of counts. This sequence joins TRBV27 and TRBJ1-1; TRBD1 agrees at 8 bases. The CDR3 has 11 residues. The V gene's germline CDR1 is MNHEY and CDR2 SMNVEV (reference sequence). Losses at the gene ends were 6 bases for V and 10 bases for J; bases not matched to a gene: 4. The DNA for the CDR3 is TGTGCCAGCAGCCAGGGACAGGCAGCTTTCTTT. As protein: CASSQGQAAFF.

V and J are TRBV19 and TRBJ2-3; D is unclear. Trimming took off 1 base at V and 0 bases at J, with 5 bases between the two ends. The CDR3 has 14 amino acids. The germline CDR1 and CDR2 sequences are LNHDA and SQIVND (reference sequence). CDR3 loop: CASSIGDSTDTQYF. The DNA for the CDR3 is TGTGCCAGTAGTATAGGAGATAGCACAGATACGCAGTATTTT.

This clone was recorded only once. The chain couples TRBV7-9 to TRBJ2-5, with 9 positions matching TRBD2. Germline CDR1 reads SEHNR; CDR2 reads FQNEAQ (reference sequence). The V segment lost 5 bases and the J segment 1 base; nucleotides outside the gene matches: 5. The length of the CDR3 is 15 residues. The CDR3 bases are TGTGCCAGCAGCCCAGTAGCGGGGGTCCAAGAGACCCAGTACTTC. Amino acids: CASSPVAGVQETQYF.